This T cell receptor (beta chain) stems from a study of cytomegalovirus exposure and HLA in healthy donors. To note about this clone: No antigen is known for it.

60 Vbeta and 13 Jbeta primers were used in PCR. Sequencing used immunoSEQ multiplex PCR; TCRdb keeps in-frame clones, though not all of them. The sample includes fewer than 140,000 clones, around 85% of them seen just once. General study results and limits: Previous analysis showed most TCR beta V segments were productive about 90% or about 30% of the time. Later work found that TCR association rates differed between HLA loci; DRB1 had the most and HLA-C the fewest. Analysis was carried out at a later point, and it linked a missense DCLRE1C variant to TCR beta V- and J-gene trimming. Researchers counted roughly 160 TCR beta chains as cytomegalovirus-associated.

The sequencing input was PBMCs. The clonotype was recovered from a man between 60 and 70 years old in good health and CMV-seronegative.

The CDR3 is CASSRAGEKLFF. The CDR3 coding sequence is TGCGCCAGCTCCCGTGCCGGTGAAAAACTGTTTTTT. The rearrangement joins TRBV4-1 to TRBJ1-4; D remains ambiguous. Germline V gene lookup returns CDR1 MGHRA and CDR2 YSYEKL. CDR3 length: 12 amino acids. Trimming pared 8 bases from V and 7 bases from J, leaving 11 bases between.